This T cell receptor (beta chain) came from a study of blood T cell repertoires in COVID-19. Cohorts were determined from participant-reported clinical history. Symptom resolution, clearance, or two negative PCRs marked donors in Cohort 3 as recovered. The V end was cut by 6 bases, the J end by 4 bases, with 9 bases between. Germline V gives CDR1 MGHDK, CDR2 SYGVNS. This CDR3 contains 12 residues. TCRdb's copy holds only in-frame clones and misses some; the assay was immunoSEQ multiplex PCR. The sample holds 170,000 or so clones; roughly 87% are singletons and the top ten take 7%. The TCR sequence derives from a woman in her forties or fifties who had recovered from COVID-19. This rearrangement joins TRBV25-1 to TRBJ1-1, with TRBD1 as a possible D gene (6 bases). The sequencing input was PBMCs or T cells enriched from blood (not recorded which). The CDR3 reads CASRGGLTEAFF. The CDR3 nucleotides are TGTGCCAGCAGGGGGGGGCTCACTGAAGCTTTCTTT.